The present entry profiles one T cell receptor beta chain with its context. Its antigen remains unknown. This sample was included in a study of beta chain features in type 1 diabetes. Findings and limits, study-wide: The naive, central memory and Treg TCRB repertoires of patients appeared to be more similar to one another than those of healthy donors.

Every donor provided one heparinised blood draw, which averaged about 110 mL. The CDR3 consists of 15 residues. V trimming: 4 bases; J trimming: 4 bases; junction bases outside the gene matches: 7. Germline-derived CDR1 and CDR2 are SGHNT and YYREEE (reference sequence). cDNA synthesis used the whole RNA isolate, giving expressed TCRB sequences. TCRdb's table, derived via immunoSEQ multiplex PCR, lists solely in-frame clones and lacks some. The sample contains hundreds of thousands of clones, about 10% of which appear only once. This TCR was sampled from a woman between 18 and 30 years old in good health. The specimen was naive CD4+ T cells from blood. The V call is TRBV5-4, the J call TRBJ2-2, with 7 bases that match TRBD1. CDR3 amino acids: CASSIQGQGTGELFF. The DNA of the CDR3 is TGTGCCAGCAGCATACAGGGGCAGGGCACCGGGGAGCTGTTTTTT.